These 18 T cell receptor beta chains were all obtained from the same sample, sequenced in a study of blood T cell repertoires in COVID-19. Sequencing was performed with immunoSEQ multiplex PCR; in TCRdb, only in-frame clones are kept and a portion is missing. The table has about 170,000 clones, around four fifths seen once. The source material was peripheral blood. Receptors originate from a woman between 70 and 85 years old who had recovered from COVID-19.

In this sample, this clone turned up many times. The rearrangement joins TRBV10-3 to TRBJ2-7; TRBD1 matches at 12 bases. V lost 6 bases to trimming and J lost 8 bases; unmatched junction nucleotides: 8. The CDR3 totals 14 residues. Germline CDR1 reads ENHRY; CDR2 reads SYGVKD. CDR3 protein: CAISPPGQGAKQYF. The DNA for the CDR3 is TGTGCCATCAGCCCCCCGGGACAGGGGGCGAAGCAGTACTTC.

V is TRBV30 and J is TRBJ2-1, with 14 bases matching TRBD2. V trimming: 3 bases; J trimming: 6 bases; junction bases outside the gene matches: 4. The CDR3 runs 15 residues. The germline V gene has CDR1 GTSNPN and CDR2 SVGIG (reference sequence). The CDR3 protein is CAWRPGLAGVNEQFF. The CDR3 DNA reads TGTGCCTGGAGGCCGGGACTAGCGGGAGTCAATGAGCAGTTCTTC.

This chain links TRBV5-1 with TRBJ2-2, with D possibly matching TRBD1 (5 bases). V was shortened by 2 bases and J by 3 bases, with 11 bases between the two germline ends. This CDR3 is 15 amino acids long. Germline CDR1 reads SGHRS; CDR2 reads YFSETQ. The CDR3 region is CASSLRVGDTGELFF. In DNA, the CDR3 is TGCGCCAGCAGCTTAAGGGTAGGGGACACCGGGGAGCTGTTTTTT.

The chain is built from TRBV5-1 and TRBJ2-3; TRBD1 aligns across 7 bases. V lost 9 bases, J lost 6 bases, and 10 bases stayed unmatched. This CDR3 region has 13 residues. CDR1 SGHRS and CDR2 YFSETQ come from the germline V gene. CDR3 in DNA: TGCGCCACCTCGACAGGGTATATGGATACGCAGTATTTT. Protein product: CATSTGYMDTQYF.

This chain connects TRBV6-4 to TRBJ2-1, with D perhaps TRBD1 (5 bases). The germline CDR1 and CDR2 sequences are MRHNA and SNTAGT. The CDR3 is 15 residues long. The V end was cut by 8 bases, the J end by 0 bases, with 14 bases between. CDR3 DNA: TGTGCCAGCGGTCCGCAGGGTTCCTCCTACAATGAGCAGTTCTTC. It codes for CASGPQGSSYNEQFF.

The chain employs TRBV5-4 and TRBJ1-2; 8 bases align to TRBD1. J was trimmed by 4 bases and V by 4 bases; bases with no gene match: 3. This CDR3 is 13 amino acids long. CDR1 SGHNT and CDR2 YYREEE come from the germline V gene (reference sequence). CDR3 sequence reads: CASSRTGGYGYTF. The CDR3 DNA sequence: TGTGCCAGCAGCCGTACAGGGGGCTATGGCTACACCTTC.

The gene calls are TRBV5-4 and TRBJ2-6, with TRBD1 matching over 9 bases. The ends lost 3 bases at V and 2 bases at J; junction bases unmatched: 3. The CDR3 consists of 16 residues. Germline V gene lookup returns CDR1 SGHNT and CDR2 YYREEE (reference sequence). In nucleotides, the CDR3 is TGTGCCAGCAGCTCGACAGGGGGTACTGGGGCCAACGTCCTGACTTTC. Its translation is CASSSTGGTGANVLTF.

The CDR3 reads CASSPEGVRQFF. CDR3 sequence (DNA): TGTGCCAGCAGCCCCGAGGGGGTCCGGCAGTTCTTC. The chain employs TRBV12-3 or TRBV12-4 and TRBJ2-1; D is possibly TRBD1 (6 bases). V was pared by 6 bases and J by 12 bases, with 15 bases between. The CDR3 is 12 amino acids.

CDR3 region: CASTKTRGTPTYEQYF. CDR3 nucleotide sequence: TGTGCCAGCACCAAAACCCGAGGGACACCGACCTACGAGCAGTACTTC. The V gene is TRBV11-1, the J gene TRBJ2-7; D possibly corresponds to TRBD1 (6 bases). Germline V gene lookup returns CDR1 SGHAT and CDR2 FQDESV (reference sequence). This CDR3 region has 16 residues. Trimming removed 7 bases at V and 2 bases at J, with 21 bases between.

The V call is TRBV4-1, the J call TRBJ1-1; maybe TRBD1 (6 bases). Germline CDR1 MGHRA, CDR2 YSYEKL. Between the trimmed V and J ends, which lost 4 bases and 0 bases, there was a span of 12 bases. The CDR3 loop spans 15 amino acids. In nucleotides, the CDR3 is TGCGCCAGCAGCCCCCGGGGGGACATGAACACTGAAGCTTTCTTT. Translation gives CASSPRGDMNTEAFF.

This sequence joins TRBV7-9 and TRBJ2-5; D is unclear. The CDR3 totals 10 residues. In germline, CDR1 is SEHNR, CDR2 FQNEAQ (reference sequence). With 5 bases removed from V and 9 bases from J, the gap between germline ends came to 7 bases. This CDR3 reads CASSRSSQYF. In DNA form, the CDR3 reads TGTGCCAGCAGCCGGAGCTCCCAGTACTTC.

This clone was picked up one time. This chain joins TRBV4-3 and TRBJ2-3, with 8 bases fitting TRBD2. J was trimmed by 5 bases and V by 4 bases; bases with no gene match: 5. The CDR3 totals 14 residues. The germline CDR1 and CDR2 sequences are LGHNA and YSLEER. CDR3 DNA: TGCGCCAGCAGCCCCCGGGAGGGTCAAGATACGCAGTATTTT. Its protein is CASSPREGQDTQYF.

The chain employs TRBV28 and TRBJ1-4; a weak D match, TRBD1 (5 bases). Germline V gives CDR1 MDHEN, CDR2 SYDVKM. The CDR3 is made up of 16 amino acids. Trimming took off 6 bases at V and 13 bases at J, with 27 bases between the two ends. The CDR3 region is CASSPGVGPLIGGLFF. CDR3 DNA: TGTGCCAGCAGCCCCGGTGTGGGGCCCCTAATCGGGGGACTGTTTTTT.

The CDR3 loop reads CASSPDRGWQAFF. For the CDR3, the DNA is TGTGCCAGCAGTCCCGACAGGGGTTGGCAAGCTTTCTTT. J is TRBJ1-1 and V is TRBV28; 8 bases fit TRBD1. From germline, CDR1 is MDHEN and CDR2 SYDVKM. Germline trimming cut 5 bases from V and 9 bases from J; bases unmatched to any gene: 8. The CDR3 length is 13 residues. Full variable domain (rest looked up from reference TRBV28 and TRBJ1-1): DVKVTQSSRYLVKRTGEKVFLECVQDMDHENMFWYRQDPGLGLRLIYFSYDVKMKEKGDIPEGYSVSREKKERFSLILESASTNQTSMYLCASSPDRGWQAFFGQGTRLTVV.

The chain carries TRBV4-2 and TRBJ2-5; the match to TRBD2 covers 11 bases. Germline CDR1 reads LGHNA; CDR2 reads YNFKEQ. V lost 0 bases and J lost 4; bases outside the gene matches: 19. CDR3 length equals 21 residues. CDR3 region: CASSQEITRVRTSGFGETQYF. CDR3 in DNA: TGTGCCAGCAGCCAAGAAATAACGCGGGTTCGGACTAGCGGGTTCGGAGAGACCCAGTACTTC.

The J gene is TRBJ2-7, the V gene TRBV18; the D is unclear. With 3 bases removed from V and 1 base from J, the gap between germline ends came to 13 bases. Germline V CDR1 and CDR2: KGHSH, LQKENI. The CDR3 contains 15 residues. DNA of the CDR3: TGTGCCAGCTCACCCGGCGGCTCTCGGTCCTACGAGCAGTACTTC. This encodes CASSPGGSRSYEQYF.

The rearrangement links TRBV19 to TRBJ2-5, with 9 nucleotides matching TRBD2. The CDR3 sequence is 12 residues long. J lost 5 bases, V lost 7 bases, and 2 bases had no gene match. Germline V gives CDR1 LNHDA, CDR2 SQIVND (reference sequence). In DNA, the CDR3 is TGTGCCAGTATGGCGGGGGGGGAGACCCAGTACTTC. It codes for CASMAGGETQYF.

V and J are TRBV4-1 and TRBJ2-2; TRBD2 might be the D (6 bases). Germline V gene sequence: CDR1 MGHRA, CDR2 YSYEKL. This CDR3 spans 15 amino acids. V shed 4 bases and J shed 7 bases, with 16 bases lying between them. The CDR3 nucleotides read TGCGCCAGCAGCCTACAAGGGAGGTCGGTCGGGGAGCTGTTTTTT. This encodes CASSLQGRSVGELFF.